These 4 T cell receptor beta chains share one sample of origin, sequenced in a study of shared clonotypes between healthy human individuals. This table comes from immunoSEQ multiplex PCR, and its TCRdb copy is limited to in-frame clones, with some not included. The table records about 2.3 million clones, under 95% of them present only once. Sequencing input: naive CD4+ T cells from PBMCs. The subset is: CD45RA+ positively selected. These receptors came from a man aged 18 to 30 in good health. Some clones in this sample may be carry-over from other donors' samples.

CDR3 protein: CASSLLGDYEQYF. The CDR3, as DNA: TGTGCCAGCAGCTTATTGGGAGACTACGAGCAGTACTTC. V usage is TRBV7-2 and J usage is TRBJ2-7; D may be TRBD2 (5 bases). This CDR3 comprises 13 residues. Germline-derived CDR1 and CDR2 are SGHTA and FQGNSA. The V end lost 2 bases, the J end lost 3 bases, and 8 bases lay between the germline ends.

V gene TRBV5-4 combines with J gene TRBJ2-6; D unresolved. The CDR3 consists of 16 residues. Trimming took 0 bases from V and 0 from J, leaving 7 bases between them. Germline loops: CDR1 SGHNT, CDR2 YYREEE (reference sequence). Written as DNA, the CDR3 is TGTGCCAGCAGCTTGGCGGCCAGCTCTGGGGCCAACGTCCTGACTTTC. It codes for CASSLAASSGANVLTF.

CDR3 DNA: TGTGCCAGCAGCTTAGATTTTCGGGACACAGATACGCAGTATTTT. Translating it yields CASSLDFRDTDTQYF. The chain has TRBV11-3 and TRBJ2-3; possibly TRBD2 for D (5 bases). This CDR3 is built from 15 residues. The V gene lost 0 bases and the J gene lost 2 bases, with 9 bases spanning the gap. Germline-derived CDR1 and CDR2 are SGHNT and YENEEA.

The chain recombines TRBV28 with TRBJ2-6; TRBD1 agrees at 8 bases. With V trimmed by 3 bases and J by 0 bases, 10 bases remained unmatched. The CDR3 is 19 residues long. Germline-derived CDR1 and CDR2 are MDHEN and SYDVKM. The CDR3 spells CASSFSRGRGVSGANVLTF. The CDR3, as DNA: TGTGCCAGCAGTTTTAGCAGGGGGCGTGGGGTCTCTGGGGCCAACGTCCTGACTTTC. Combining the CDR3 with reference TRBV28 and TRBJ2-6 gives the whole variable domain DVKVTQSSRYLVKRTGEKVFLECVQDMDHENMFWYRQDPGLGLRLIYFSYDVKMKEKGDIPEGYSVSREKKERFSLILESASTNQTSMYLCASSFSRGRGVSGANVLTFGAGSRLTVL.